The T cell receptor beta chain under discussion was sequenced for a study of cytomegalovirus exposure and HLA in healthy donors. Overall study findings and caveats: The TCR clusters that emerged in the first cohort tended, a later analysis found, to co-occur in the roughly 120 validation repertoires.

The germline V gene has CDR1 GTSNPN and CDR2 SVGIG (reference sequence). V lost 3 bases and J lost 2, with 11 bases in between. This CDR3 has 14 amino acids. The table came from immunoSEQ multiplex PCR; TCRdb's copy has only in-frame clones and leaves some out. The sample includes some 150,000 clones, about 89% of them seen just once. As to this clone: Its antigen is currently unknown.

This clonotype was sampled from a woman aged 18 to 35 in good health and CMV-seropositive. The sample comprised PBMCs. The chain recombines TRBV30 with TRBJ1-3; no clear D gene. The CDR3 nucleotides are TGTGCCTGGAGCCTTTCGGGAACTGGAAACACCATATATTTT. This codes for CAWSLSGTGNTIYF.